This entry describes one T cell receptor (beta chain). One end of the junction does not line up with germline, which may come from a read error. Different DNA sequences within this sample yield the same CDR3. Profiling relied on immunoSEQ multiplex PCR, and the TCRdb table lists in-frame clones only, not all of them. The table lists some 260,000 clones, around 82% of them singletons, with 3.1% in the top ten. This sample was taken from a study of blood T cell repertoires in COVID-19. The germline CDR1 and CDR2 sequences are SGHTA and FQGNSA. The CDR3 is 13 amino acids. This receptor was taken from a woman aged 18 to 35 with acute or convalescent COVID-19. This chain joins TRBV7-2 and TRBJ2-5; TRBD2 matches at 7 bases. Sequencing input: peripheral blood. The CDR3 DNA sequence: TGTGCCAGCAGCCTAGCGGAACAGGAGACCCAGTACTTC. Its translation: CASSLAEQETQYF.